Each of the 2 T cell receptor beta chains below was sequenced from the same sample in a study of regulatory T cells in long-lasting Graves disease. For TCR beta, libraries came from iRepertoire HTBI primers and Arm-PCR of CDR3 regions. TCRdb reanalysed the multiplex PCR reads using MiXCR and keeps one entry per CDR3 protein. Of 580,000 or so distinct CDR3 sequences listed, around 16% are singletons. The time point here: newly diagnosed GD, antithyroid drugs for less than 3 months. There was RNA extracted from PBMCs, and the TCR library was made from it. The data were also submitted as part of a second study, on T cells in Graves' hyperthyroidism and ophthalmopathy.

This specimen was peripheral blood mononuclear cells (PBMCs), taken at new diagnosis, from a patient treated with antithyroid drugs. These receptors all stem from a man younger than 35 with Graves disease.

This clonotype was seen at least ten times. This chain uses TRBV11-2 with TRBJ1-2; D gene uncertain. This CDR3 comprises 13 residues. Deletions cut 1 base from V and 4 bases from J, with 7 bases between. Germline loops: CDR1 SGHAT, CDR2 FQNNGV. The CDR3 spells CASSLGVGYGYTF. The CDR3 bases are TGTGCCAGCAGCTTAGGTGTTGGCTATGGCTACACCTTC.

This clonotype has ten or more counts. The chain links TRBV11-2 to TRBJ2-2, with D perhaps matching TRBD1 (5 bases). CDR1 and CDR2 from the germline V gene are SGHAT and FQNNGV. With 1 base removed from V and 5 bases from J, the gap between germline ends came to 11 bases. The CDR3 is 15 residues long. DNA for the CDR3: TGTGCCAGCAGCTTAGTCGGTAGGGGTACCGGGGAGCTGTTTTTT. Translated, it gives CASSLVGRGTGELFF.